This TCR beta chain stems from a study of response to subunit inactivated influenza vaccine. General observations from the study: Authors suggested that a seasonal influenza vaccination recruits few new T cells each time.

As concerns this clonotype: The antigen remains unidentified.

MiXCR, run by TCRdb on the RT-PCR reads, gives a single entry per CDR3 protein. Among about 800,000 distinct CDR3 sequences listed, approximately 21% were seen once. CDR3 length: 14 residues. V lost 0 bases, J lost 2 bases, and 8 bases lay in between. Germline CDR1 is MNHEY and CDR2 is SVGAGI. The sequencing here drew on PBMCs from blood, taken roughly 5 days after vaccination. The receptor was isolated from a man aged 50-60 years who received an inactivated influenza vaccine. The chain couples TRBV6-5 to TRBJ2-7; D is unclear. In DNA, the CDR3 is TGTGCCAGCAGTTACTCAACAGCCCCCTACGAGCAGTACTTC. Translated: CASSYSTAPYEQYF.